This entry concerns a single T cell receptor (beta chain). Its matching antigen is unknown. This record comes from a study of T cell responses to AZD1222 COVID-19 vaccine. This table comes from immunoSEQ multiplex PCR, and its TCRdb copy is limited to in-frame clones, with some not included. The sample records 150,000 or so clones, roughly nine tenths being singletons. The CDR3 spans 15 residues. Trimming cost V 3 bases and J 0 bases, with 11 bases left between them. Germline loops: CDR1 MDHEN, CDR2 SYDVKM. Study-wide results and caveats: Among spike-specific TCRs, nearly half reportedly target unmutated variant regions.

The chain has TRBV28 and TRBJ2-5, with D possibly matching TRBD1 (5 bases). The sample in question was peripheral blood, obtained after recovery from COVID-19. This sequence was found in an adult who had recovered from COVID-19. Here the CDR3 DNA reads TGTGCCAGCAGTTTGATTAGGGGCTACCAAGAGACCCAGTACTTC. This encodes CASSLIRGYQETQYF.